This TCR beta chain was found in a study of beta chain features in type 1 diabetes. The overall study: Comparable age, gender and cell yields were observed in patients relative to healthy donors.

Study outcomes and limitations: Possible PCR preference for shorter templates applied equally to patients and controls. Significant though moderate, a shortening of TCRB CDR3s appeared in all four CD4+ subsets of Type 1 diabetes patients.

Regarding this clone: Its antigen is currently unknown.

The authors reverse transcribed all of the isolated RNA, so sequencing captured expressed TCRB transcripts. Profiling relied on immunoSEQ multiplex PCR, and the TCRdb table lists in-frame clones only, not all of them. The sample consists of nearly 350,000 clones, 8% of them appearing once. CDR1 MNHNS and CDR2 SASEGT come from the germline V gene. The ends were cut back, 11 bases at V and 0 bases at J, with 14 bases in the middle. The CDR3 contains 15 residues. CD45RO/CCR7/CD25/CD127/CD95/CD27 staining was used to isolate CD4+ naive, central memory, regulatory and stem cell-like memory cells by sorting.

The receptor's source is a woman younger than 30 in good health. The sample was central memory CD4+ T cells from blood. V and J are TRBV6-1 and TRBJ2-6; perhaps TRBD1 as D (6 bases). CDR3 DNA: TGTGCCTCCGCCGGGACACACTCTGGGGCCAACGTCCTGACTTTC. It encodes CASAGTHSGANVLTF.